The clone carrying this TCR beta chain was detected ten times or more. Its antigen is unidentified. Trimming took 2 bases from V and 4 from J, leaving 14 bases between them. Germline assignment: CDR1 KGHSH and CDR2 LQKENI. The CDR3 loop spans 15 amino acids. The data were taken from a study of regulatory T cells in long-lasting Graves disease. Overall study findings and caveats: There were preferences for TRBV28, TRBJ1-2 and TRBJ2-5 in persistent disease.

Researchers made TCR beta libraries by using iRepertoire HTBI primers and running Arm-PCR on CDR3 regions. How the authors handled the data: Identification across samples found approximately 60 TRBV and roughly 13 TRBJ segments. TCRdb re-derived calls from the multiplex PCR reads in MiXCR, one entry per CDR3 protein. Here the V and J calls rest on TCRdb's processing, not on the authors' analysis. This table has hundreds of thousands of distinct CDR3 sequences, 12% appearing once. Documented time point: newly diagnosed GD, antithyroid drugs for less than 3 months. Construction of the TCR library relied on RNA isolated from PBMCs. Patients hailed from an endocrinology department in Xi'an, China. The sample was also reused in another study, on T cells in Graves' hyperthyroidism and ophthalmopathy. That source reports: Across 18 months, stable Graves' hyperthyroidism was marked by no progression to ophthalmopathy.

The input for sequencing was peripheral blood mononuclear cells (PBMCs), taken at new diagnosis, from a patient treated with antithyroid drugs. The chain couples TRBV18 to TRBJ2-5; D possibly corresponds to TRBD1 (6 bases). The receptor was derived from a woman in her twenties or thirties with Graves disease. The CDR3 reads CASSPIRQVLETQYF. CDR3 sequence (DNA): TGTGCCAGCTCACCAATACGACAGGTTCTAGAGACCCAGTACTTC.